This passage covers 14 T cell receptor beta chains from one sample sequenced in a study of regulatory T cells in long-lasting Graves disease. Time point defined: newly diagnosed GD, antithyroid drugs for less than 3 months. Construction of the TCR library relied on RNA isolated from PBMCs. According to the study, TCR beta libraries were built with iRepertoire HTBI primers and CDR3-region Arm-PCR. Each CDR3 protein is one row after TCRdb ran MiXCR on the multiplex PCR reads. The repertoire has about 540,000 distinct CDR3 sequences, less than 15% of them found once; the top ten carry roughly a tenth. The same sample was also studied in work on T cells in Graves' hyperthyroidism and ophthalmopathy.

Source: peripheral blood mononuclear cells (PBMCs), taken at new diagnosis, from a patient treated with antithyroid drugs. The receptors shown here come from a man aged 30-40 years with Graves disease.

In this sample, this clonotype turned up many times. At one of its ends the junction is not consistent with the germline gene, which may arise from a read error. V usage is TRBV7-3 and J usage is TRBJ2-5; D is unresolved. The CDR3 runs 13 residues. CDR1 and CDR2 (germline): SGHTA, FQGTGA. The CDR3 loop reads CASSLSVEETQYF. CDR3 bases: TGCGCCAGCAGCTTGAGTGTTGAAGAGACCCAGTACTTC.

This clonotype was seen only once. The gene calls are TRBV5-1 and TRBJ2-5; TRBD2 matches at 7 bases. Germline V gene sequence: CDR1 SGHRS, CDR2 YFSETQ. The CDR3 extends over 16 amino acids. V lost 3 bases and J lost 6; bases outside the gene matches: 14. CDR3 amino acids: CASSYLERGRMKTQYF. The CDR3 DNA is TGCGCCAGCAGCTACCTGGAGCGCGGGAGAATGAAGACCCAGTACTTC.

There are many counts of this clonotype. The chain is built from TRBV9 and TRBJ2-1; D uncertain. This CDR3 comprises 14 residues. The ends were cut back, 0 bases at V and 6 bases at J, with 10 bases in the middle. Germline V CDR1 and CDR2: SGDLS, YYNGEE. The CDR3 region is CASSVGWWGNEQFF. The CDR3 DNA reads TGTGCCAGCAGCGTAGGTTGGTGGGGCAATGAGCAGTTCTTC.

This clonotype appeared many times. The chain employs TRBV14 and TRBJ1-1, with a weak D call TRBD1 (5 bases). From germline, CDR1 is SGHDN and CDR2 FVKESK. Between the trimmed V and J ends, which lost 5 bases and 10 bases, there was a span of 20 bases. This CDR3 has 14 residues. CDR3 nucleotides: TGTGCCAGCAGCTCCGGGATGATGGGGCCTGGAGCTTTCTTT. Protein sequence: CASSSGMMGPGAFF.

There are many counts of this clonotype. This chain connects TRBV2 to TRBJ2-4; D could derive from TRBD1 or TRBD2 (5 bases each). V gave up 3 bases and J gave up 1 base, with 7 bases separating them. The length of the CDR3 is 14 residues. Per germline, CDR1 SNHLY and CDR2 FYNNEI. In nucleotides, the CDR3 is TGTGCCAGCAGTGACAGGGAGGCCAAAAACATTCAGTACTTC. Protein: CASSDREAKNIQYF. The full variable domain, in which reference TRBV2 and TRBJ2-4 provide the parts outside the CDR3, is EPEVTQTPSHQVTQMGQEVILRCVPISNHLYFYWYRQILGQKVEFLVSFYNNEISEKSEIFDDQFSVERPDGSNFTLKIRSTKLEDSAMYFCASSDREAKNIQYFGAGTRLSVL.

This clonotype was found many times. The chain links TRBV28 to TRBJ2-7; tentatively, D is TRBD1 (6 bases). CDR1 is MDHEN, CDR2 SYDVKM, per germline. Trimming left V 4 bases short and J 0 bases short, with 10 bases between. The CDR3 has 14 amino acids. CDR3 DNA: TGTGCCAGCAGTTCAACAGGGATCTCCTACGAGCAGTACTTC. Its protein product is CASSSTGISYEQYF.

Here the CDR3 reads CAWSLGVNAFF. The CDR3 DNA reads as TGTGCCTGGAGCCTTGGGGTGAATGCTTTCTTT. This chain links TRBV30 with TRBJ1-1; D not certain. Germline CDR1 reads GTSNPN; CDR2 reads SVGIG (reference sequence). The CDR3 consists of 11 residues. V shed 3 bases and J shed 11 bases, with 13 bases lying between them. Looking up the rest from reference TRBV30 and TRBJ1-1 gives the full variable domain: SQTIHQWPATLVQPVGSPLSLECTVEGTSNPNLYWYRQAAGRGLQLLFYSVGIGQISSEVPQNLSASRPQDRQFILSSKKLLLSDSGFYLCAWSLGVNAFFGQGTRLTVV.

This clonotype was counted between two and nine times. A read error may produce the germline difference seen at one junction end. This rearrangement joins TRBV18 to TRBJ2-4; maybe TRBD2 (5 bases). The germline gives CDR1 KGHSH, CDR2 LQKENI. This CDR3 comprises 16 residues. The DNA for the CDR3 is TGTGTCAGCTCAATAGGGAGAGACCTAGCCAAAAACATTCAGTACTTC. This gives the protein CVSSIGRDLAKNIQYF.

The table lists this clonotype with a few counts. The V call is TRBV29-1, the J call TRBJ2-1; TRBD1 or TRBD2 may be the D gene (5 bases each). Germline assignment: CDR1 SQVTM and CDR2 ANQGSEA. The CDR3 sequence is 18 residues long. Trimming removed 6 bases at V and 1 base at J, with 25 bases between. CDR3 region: CSVGDVGGQPFSYNEQFF. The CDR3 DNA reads TGCAGCGTGGGGGATGTCGGTGGCCAGCCTTTTTCCTACAATGAGCAGTTCTTC.

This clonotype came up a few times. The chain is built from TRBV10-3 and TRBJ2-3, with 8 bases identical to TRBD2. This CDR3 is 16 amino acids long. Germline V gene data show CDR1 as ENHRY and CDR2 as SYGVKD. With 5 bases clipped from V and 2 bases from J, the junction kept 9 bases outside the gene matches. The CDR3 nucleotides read TGTGCCATCAGTAGGGAGGGACTAGTGATCACAGATACGCAGTATTTT. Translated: CAISREGLVITDTQYF.

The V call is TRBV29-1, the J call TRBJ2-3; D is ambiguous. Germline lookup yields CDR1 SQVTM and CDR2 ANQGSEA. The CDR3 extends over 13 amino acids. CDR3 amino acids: CSIPGPRTDTQYF. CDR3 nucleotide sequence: TGCAGTATCCCGGGCCCCAGGACAGATACGCAGTATTTT.

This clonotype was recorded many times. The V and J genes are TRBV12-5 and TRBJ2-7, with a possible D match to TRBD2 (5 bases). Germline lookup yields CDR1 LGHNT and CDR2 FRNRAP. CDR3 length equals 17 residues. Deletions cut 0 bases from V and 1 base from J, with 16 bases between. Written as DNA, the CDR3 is TGTGCTAGTGGTTTGGTAAGAGGGCTACTCCTATCCTACGAGCAGTACTTC. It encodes CASGLVRGLLLSYEQYF.

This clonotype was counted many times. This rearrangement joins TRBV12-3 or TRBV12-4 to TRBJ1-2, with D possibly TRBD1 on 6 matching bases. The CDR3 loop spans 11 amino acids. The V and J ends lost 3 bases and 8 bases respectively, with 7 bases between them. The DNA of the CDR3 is TGTGCCAGCAGTTTTACAGGGGGCTACACCTTC. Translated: CASSFTGGYTF.

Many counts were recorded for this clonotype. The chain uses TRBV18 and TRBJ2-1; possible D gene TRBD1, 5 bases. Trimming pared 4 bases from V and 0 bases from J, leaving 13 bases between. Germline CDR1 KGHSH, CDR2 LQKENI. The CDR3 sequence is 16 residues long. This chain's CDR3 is CASSRGRTSSYNEQFF. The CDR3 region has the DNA TGTGCCAGCTCACGGGGCAGGACAAGCTCCTACAATGAGCAGTTCTTC.